One sample yielded the 21 T cell receptor beta chains listed below, sequenced in a study of response to subunit inactivated influenza vaccine. Using its own MiXCR run on the RT-PCR reads, TCRdb lists one record per CDR3 protein. The sample yields roughly 290,000 distinct CDR3 sequences, just over 20% seen once. The sequences come from PBMCs from blood, collected 21 months after vaccination. The receptors here all came from a man between 50 and 70 years old who received an inactivated influenza vaccine.

The chain links TRBV12-3 or TRBV12-4 to TRBJ1-1; perhaps TRBD1 as D (5 bases). CDR3 size: 14 residues. With 0 bases removed from V and 5 bases from J, the gap between germline ends came to 10 bases. The DNA of the CDR3 is TGTGCCAGCAGTTTAGCAGGGGCGTGGACTGAAGCTTTCTTT. Its protein product is CASSLAGAWTEAFF.

The chain joins TRBV29-1 to TRBJ2-1, with D possibly TRBD2 on 6 matching bases. This CDR3 comprises 11 residues. Germline V gene lookup returns CDR1 SQVTM and CDR2 ANQGSEA. V gave up 6 bases and J gave up 4 bases, with 7 bases separating them. CDR3 nucleotides: TGCAGCGTGGGGACTTACAATGAGCAGTTCTTC. It specifies CSVGTYNEQFF.

The chain uses TRBV7-2 and TRBJ2-5, with 8 bases aligning to TRBD2. The CDR3 has 13 amino acids. J lost 4 bases, V lost 4 bases, and 2 bases had no gene match. Germline values: CDR1 SGHTA, CDR2 FQGNSA. As DNA, the CDR3 is TGTGCCAGCAGCTCGGGACTAGTAGAGACCCAGTACTTC. It specifies CASSSGLVETQYF.

This clonotype was detected a few times. The chain couples TRBV14 to TRBJ1-2; D is perhaps TRBD1 (5 bases). Per the germline V gene, CDR1 is SGHDN and CDR2 is FVKESK. This CDR3 has 17 residues. Between the trimmed V and J ends, which lost 3 bases and 1 base, there was a span of 18 bases. CDR3 sequence reads: CASSHPRDGGLNYGYTF. CDR3 in DNA: TGTGCCAGCAGCCACCCCAGGGATGGGGGTCTTAACTATGGCTACACCTTC.

The chain uses TRBV12-3 or TRBV12-4 and TRBJ1-3; D is uncertain. Between the trimmed V and J ends, which lost 2 bases and 0 bases, there was a span of 5 bases. The CDR3 runs 14 residues. In nucleotides, the CDR3 is TGTGCCAGCAGTTTATTACACTCTGGAAACACCATATATTTT. Protein product: CASSLLHSGNTIYF.

The genes are TRBV30 and TRBJ1-2, with 8 bases fitting TRBD1. V lost 8 bases, J lost 4 bases, and 18 bases stayed unmatched. The CDR3 spans 16 residues. Germline CDR1 is GTSNPN and CDR2 is SVGIG (reference sequence). The CDR3 nucleotides are TGTGCCAGAACGAGGACAGGGCGGATTGAGCCCTATGGCTACACCTTC. This translates into CARTRTGRIEPYGYTF.

This clonotype was seen more than once but under ten times. CDR3 in amino acids: CSVVQGYEQFF. CDR3 DNA sequence: TGCAGCGTTGTACAAGGGTATGAGCAGTTCTTC. The chain employs TRBV29-1 and TRBJ2-1; D not certain. The CDR3 runs to 11 residues. V was pared by 4 bases and J by 8 bases, with 9 bases between. Germline V gives CDR1 SQVTM, CDR2 ANQGSEA.

This clonotype has a count of ten or more. V and J are TRBV29-1 and TRBJ1-1; 8 bases are shared with TRBD1. Losses at the gene ends were 4 bases for V and 4 bases for J; bases not matched to a gene: 11. Germline CDR1 SQVTM, CDR2 ANQGSEA. This CDR3 comprises 15 residues. This chain's CDR3 is CSVVQGARLSTEAFF. In DNA, the CDR3 is TGCAGCGTTGTTCAGGGGGCACGGCTGAGCACTGAAGCTTTCTTT.

V is TRBV27 and J is TRBJ1-5; 8 nucleotides agree with TRBD1. Trimming at V came to 2 bases and at J to 4 bases, leaving 13 bases not matched to a gene. There are 18 residues in the CDR3. Germline V gives CDR1 MNHEY, CDR2 SMNVEV (reference sequence). The CDR3 loop reads CASSLKARTGQGNQPQHF. In nucleotides, the CDR3 is TGTGCCAGCAGTTTAAAGGCCCGGACAGGGCAAGGTAATCAGCCCCAGCATTTT.

This clonotype was found many times. This rearrangement joins TRBV4-3 to TRBJ2-3; perhaps TRBD1 as D (6 bases). Between the trimmed V and J ends, which lost 0 bases and 3 bases, there was a span of 10 bases. CDR1 and CDR2 (germline): LGHNA, YSLEER. The CDR3 sequence is 15 residues long. CDR3 region: CASSQEQGWTDTQYF. In nucleotides, the CDR3 is TGCGCCAGCAGCCAAGAACAGGGTTGGACAGATACGCAGTATTTT.

The chain joins TRBV10-3 to TRBJ2-1, with 15 positions matching TRBD2. V lost 3 bases, J lost 7 bases, and 4 bases stayed unmatched. Germline V gene lookup returns CDR1 ENHRY and CDR2 SYGVKD. The CDR3 sequence is 16 residues long. The CDR3 is CAISESGLAGGNEQFF. CDR3 DNA sequence: TGTGCCATCAGTGAATCGGGACTAGCGGGGGGAAATGAGCAGTTCTTC.

In this sample, this clonotype turned up a few times. The chain employs TRBV12-3 or TRBV12-4 and TRBJ1-1, with 11 positions matching TRBD1. The CDR3 loop spans 15 amino acids. J lost 6 bases, V lost 0 bases, and 3 bases had no gene match. The CDR3 sequence: CASSLALGQGAEAFF. The CDR3, as DNA: TGTGCCAGCAGTTTAGCCTTGGGACAGGGGGCTGAAGCTTTCTTT.

This clonotype was seen many times. V and J are TRBV12-3 or TRBV12-4 and TRBJ1-1; 8 nucleotides match TRBD1. The CDR3 consists of 14 residues. The V and J ends lost 6 bases and 3 bases, in that order; junction bases with no gene match: 6. CDR3 in DNA: TGTGCCAGCAGCAGGGGGCAGGGATACACTGAAGCTTTCTTT. Its translation is CASSRGQGYTEAFF.

The V and J genes are TRBV5-5 and TRBJ1-2, with D perhaps TRBD1 (6 bases). The CDR3 is 13 residues long. With 4 bases removed from V and 4 bases from J, the gap between germline ends came to 11 bases. Germline values: CDR1 SGHKS, CDR2 YYEKEE (reference sequence). The CDR3 region is CASSQDRLYGYTF. The CDR3 DNA follows: TGTGCCAGCAGCCAAGACAGGCTCTATGGCTACACCTTC.

This clonotype was counted between two and nine times. The chain links TRBV15 to TRBJ2-7, with D perhaps TRBD1 (5 bases). Germline CDR1 and CDR2: LNHNV and YYDKDF (reference sequence). The V end was cut by 0 bases, the J end by 2 bases, with 8 bases between. The CDR3 sequence is 14 residues long. CDR3 bases: TGTGCCACCAGCAGAGATTTAGGGGCCTACGAGCAGTACTTC. Protein sequence: CATSRDLGAYEQYF. Drawing the rest from reference TRBV15 and TRBJ2-7, the complete variable domain is DAMVIQNPRYQVTQFGKPVTLSCSQTLNHNVMYWYQQKSSQAPKLLFHYYDKDFNNEADTPDNFQSRRPNTSFCFLDIRSPGLGDTAMYLCATSRDLGAYEQYFGPGTRLTVT.

The rearrangement uses TRBV20-1 and TRBJ2-1; possibly TRBD2 for D (5 bases). CDR1 and CDR2 (germline): DFQATT, SNEGSKA (reference sequence). Between the trimmed V and J ends, which lost 0 bases and 9 bases, there was a span of 12 bases. The CDR3 length is 13 residues. The CDR3 DNA follows: TGCAGTGCTAGAGAGACCAGCGGAAGTGAGCAGTTCTTC. Protein sequence: CSARETSGSEQFF.

The V call is TRBV18, the J call TRBJ2-3; D call uncertain. The CDR3 runs 14 residues. Germline CDR1 is KGHSH and CDR2 is LQKENI. V shed 2 bases and J shed 0 bases, with 6 bases lying between them. The CDR3 region is CASSPYRSTDTQYF. The DNA for the CDR3 is TGTGCCAGCTCACCATACAGAAGCACAGATACGCAGTATTTT.

This clonotype was seen more than once but under ten times. The V call is TRBV20-1, the J call TRBJ2-7; 9 bases align to TRBD2. Trimming removed 0 bases from V and 6 bases from J; junction bases left unmatched: 6. The germline CDR1 and CDR2 sequences are DFQATT and SNEGSKA (reference sequence). The CDR3 totals 14 residues. The DNA of the CDR3 is TGCAGTGCTAGAGATCCAGGGACTAGCTTCGAGCAGTACTTC. It translates to CSARDPGTSFEQYF.

In this sample, this clonotype turned up a few times. This chain links TRBV20-1 with TRBJ1-5; a weak D match, TRBD1 (6 bases). V lost 5 bases and J 7 bases, leaving 24 bases between the germline ends. Germline V gene lookup returns CDR1 DFQATT and CDR2 SNEGSKA (reference sequence). The CDR3 loop spans 16 amino acids. The CDR3 spells CSASLPGQVIGQPQHF. Here the CDR3 DNA reads TGCAGTGCTTCTCTACCGGGACAAGTTATCGGACAGCCCCAGCATTTT.

Ten or more counts support this clonotype. The chain links TRBV2 to TRBJ1-1, with 9 positions matching TRBD1. This CDR3 has 13 amino acids. From germline, CDR1 is SNHLY and CDR2 FYNNEI. Germline trimming cut 6 bases from V and 3 bases from J; bases unmatched to any gene: 2. The chain's CDR3 is CASRRDRDTEAFF. DNA for the CDR3: TGTGCCAGCAGGCGGGACAGGGACACTGAAGCTTTCTTT. The variable domain in full, completed from reference TRBV2 and TRBJ1-1, reads EPEVTQTPSHQVTQMGQEVILRCVPISNHLYFYWYRQILGQKVEFLVSFYNNEISEKSEIFDDQFSVERPDGSNFTLKIRSTKLEDSAMYFCASRRDRDTEAFFGQGTRLTVV.

This clonotype was counted between two and nine times. V gene TRBV20-1 combines with J gene TRBJ2-5, with D tentatively TRBD2 (6 bases). V lost 7 bases to trimming and J lost 5 bases, with 23 bases between them. Per germline, CDR1 DFQATT and CDR2 SNEGSKA (reference sequence). The CDR3 covers 15 residues. In nucleotides, the CDR3 is TGCAGTGGTCGAAAGGGTTCGGGAGCCGACGAGACCCAGTACTTC. Protein sequence: CSGRKGSGADETQYF.